The 7 T cell receptor beta chains in this list originate from one sample, sequenced in a study of blood T cell repertoires in COVID-19. Some clones are missing from TCRdb's copy, which holds only in-frame ones; the method was immunoSEQ multiplex PCR. The sample has fewer than 500,000 clones; around 89% are singletons. The sample was peripheral blood. The source is a woman aged 25 to 45 with acute or convalescent COVID-19.

This clone was counted once. The chain uses TRBV29-1 and TRBJ2-1, with D maybe TRBD1 (5 bases). This CDR3 spans 15 amino acids. Trimming removed 1 base at V and 4 bases at J, with 14 bases between. CDR1 and CDR2 (germline): SQVTM, ANQGSEA. CDR3 sequence reads: CSVEGSQDIYNEQFF. The CDR3 coding sequence is TGCAGCGTTGAAGGCTCCCAGGACATATACAATGAGCAGTTCTTC.

The chain has TRBV18 and TRBJ1-2, with D perhaps TRBD1 (6 bases). V lost 6 bases to trimming and J lost 0 bases, with 29 bases between them. The CDR3 is made up of 20 amino acids. Germline V gene sequence: CDR1 KGHSH, CDR2 LQKENI. The CDR3 sequence: CASSQAANTYGGGSNYGYTF. In DNA, the CDR3 is TGTGCCAGCTCCCAGGCCGCAAACACCTACGGTGGGGGCTCTAACTATGGCTACACCTTC. The full variable domain, with the rest looked up from reference TRBV18 and TRBJ1-2, is NAGVMQNPRHLVRRRGQEARLRCSPMKGHSHVYWYRQLPEEGLKFMVYLQKENIIDESGMPKERFSAEFPKEGPSILRIQQVVRGDSAAYFCASSQAANTYGGGSNYGYTFGSGTRLTVV.

The chain joins TRBV4-1 to TRBJ2-7, with 11 bases aligning to TRBD2. The trim removed 5 bases at V and 0 bases at J, leaving 6 bases unmatched. The CDR3 spans 16 residues. Germline loops: CDR1 MGHRA, CDR2 YSYEKL. CDR3 residues: CASSITSGGYSYEQYF. The CDR3 nucleotides read TGCGCCAGCAGCATCACTAGCGGGGGATACTCCTACGAGCAGTACTTC.

The chain recombines TRBV28 with TRBJ2-1; D may be TRBD1 (6 bases). CDR1 and CDR2 (germline): MDHEN, SYDVKM. The CDR3 runs to 14 residues. V lost 5 bases and J lost 0, with 8 bases in between. CDR3: CASSTGTSYNEQFF. The CDR3 bases are TGTGCCAGCAGTACAGGGACCTCCTACAATGAGCAGTTCTTC.

The rearrangement joins TRBV7-2 to TRBJ2-3; 7 bases agree with TRBD1. The J segment lost 4 bases and the V segment lost 1 base, leaving 14 bases of the junction unmatched. The CDR3 sequence is 18 residues long. Germline CDR1 and CDR2: SGHTA and FQGNSA. The CDR3 DNA reads as TGTGCCAGCAGCTTAGAGGGGGCCTCGAGGGGGCGGGCAGATACGCAGTATTTT. It yields the protein CASSLEGASRGRADTQYF.

This clone appeared many times. The genes are TRBV11-2 and TRBJ2-7; TRBD2 matches at 7 bases. The junction had 8 bases not matched to a gene; V was cut back by 6 bases and J by 3 bases. CDR3 length: 14 residues. The germline V gene encodes CDR1 SGHAT and CDR2 FQNNGV. CDR3 region: CASRFGGGGYEQYF. CDR3 sequence (DNA): TGTGCCAGCAGATTCGGCGGGGGTGGCTACGAGCAGTACTTC.

The rearrangement uses TRBV6-6 and TRBJ2-4, with a tentative D call TRBD1 (6 bases). V was trimmed by 6 bases and J by 0 bases, leaving 15 bases between them. The CDR3 runs 16 residues. Germline-derived CDR1 and CDR2 are MNHNY and SVGAGI (reference sequence). CDR3 amino acids: CASSPTGSLAKNIQYF. The CDR3 DNA follows: TGTGCCAGCAGCCCAACAGGGTCCCTAGCCAAAAACATTCAGTACTTC.